These 14 T cell receptor beta chains share one sample of origin, sequenced in a study of T-cell reconstitution after alpha-beta-depleted transplantation in children. It was with unique molecular identifiers that the TCRbeta library was prepared. TCRdb passed the PCR reads through MiXCR, listing each CDR3 protein once. The repertoire holds some 840,000 distinct CDR3 sequences, approximately 15% seen once, with roughly 4.8% in the top ten. This specimen was PBMCs, mostly from graft donor cells, taken 360 days after TCRalphabeta/CD19-depleted stem cell transplant. These receptors all come from a male patient aged 10-17 years who had a stem cell transplant for acute lymphoblastic leukemia, so the T cells may come from the graft donor.

This chain joins TRBV20-1 and TRBJ1-2; 7 bases match TRBD1. The CDR3 loop spans 14 amino acids. From germline, CDR1 is DFQATT and CDR2 SNEGSKA (reference sequence). Trimming took 3 bases from V and 1 from J; bases not matched to a gene: 5. In DNA, the CDR3 is TGCAGTGCTAGTAGAGGGGACAGTAACTATGGCTACACCTTC. It encodes CSASRGDSNYGYTF.

This clonotype was counted a few times. This sequence joins TRBV5-1 and TRBJ2-7; the D is unclear. Trimming shortened V by 5 bases and J by 3 bases, and 12 bases separated the two germline ends. Per the germline V gene, CDR1 is SGHRS and CDR2 is YFSETQ. The CDR3 has 13 residues. The CDR3: CASRRQLNYEQYF. CDR3 nucleotide sequence: TGCGCCAGCAGGCGACAATTGAACTACGAGCAGTACTTC.

This clonotype was counted a few times. The chain links TRBV5-1 to TRBJ1-1; TRBD1 might be the D (6 bases). Trimming took 4 bases from V and 9 from J, leaving 10 bases between them. Germline V CDR1 and CDR2: SGHRS, YFSETQ. CDR3 length equals 11 residues. The CDR3 spells CASSPGQKAFF. For the CDR3, the DNA is TGCGCCAGCAGCCCTGGACAGAAAGCTTTCTTT.

This clonotype was counted many times. The chain uses TRBV29-1 and TRBJ2-7; D call uncertain. CDR3 length equals 11 residues. The V and J ends lost 4 bases and 6 bases respectively, with 10 bases between them. CDR1 is SQVTM and CDR2 is ANQGSEA in the germline V gene. CDR3 loop: CSVGEPGEQYF. CDR3 bases: TGCAGCGTTGGTGAGCCCGGCGAGCAGTACTTC.

The chain joins TRBV5-1 to TRBJ2-5; TRBD1 aligns across 12 bases. After removal of 3 bases from V and 1 base from J, the junction contained 4 bases not matched to a gene. The germline V gene has CDR1 SGHRS and CDR2 YFSETQ. The CDR3 length is 16 residues. CDR3: CASSSGQGAVQETQYF. In nucleotides, the CDR3 is TGCGCCAGCAGCTCGGGACAGGGGGCTGTCCAAGAGACCCAGTACTTC.

The V and J genes are TRBV19 and TRBJ1-1; D remains ambiguous. Trimming took off 1 base at V and 5 bases at J, with 11 bases between the two ends. This CDR3 spans 14 amino acids. The V gene's germline CDR1 is LNHDA and CDR2 SQIVND (reference sequence). The CDR3 protein is CASSIGRVVTEAFF. As DNA, the CDR3 is TGTGCCAGTAGTATAGGGAGGGTGGTAACTGAAGCTTTCTTT.

This clonotype was counted only a few times. CDR3 loop: CASSVHRGLTDTQYF. DNA of the CDR3: TGTGCCAGCAGCGTCCACAGGGGGCTGACAGATACGCAGTATTTT. The chain combines TRBV11-2 with TRBJ2-3; 9 bases are a match to TRBD1. The CDR3 contains 15 residues. Per the germline V gene, CDR1 is SGHAT and CDR2 is FQNNGV. After removal of 5 bases from V and 3 bases from J, the junction contained 6 bases not matched to a gene.

The gene calls are TRBV20-1 and TRBJ2-1; no reliable D call. V was shortened by 4 bases and J by 6 bases, with 16 bases between the two germline ends. Germline V CDR1 and CDR2: DFQATT, SNEGSKA (reference sequence). The CDR3 extends over 14 amino acids. DNA of the CDR3: TGCAGTGCTAAACGGATGGTAGCAAGCAATGAGCAGTTCTTC. Its translation: CSAKRMVASNEQFF.

This clonotype was seen more than once but under ten times. V is TRBV27 and J is TRBJ2-2; D remains unclear. The CDR3 totals 15 residues. V lost 4 bases, J lost 4 bases, and 13 bases lay in between. Germline V gives CDR1 MNHEY, CDR2 SMNVEV (reference sequence). This chain's CDR3 is CASSSRPPPTGELFF. CDR3 DNA sequence: TGTGCCAGCAGTTCGCGACCTCCACCCACCGGGGAGCTGTTTTTT.

This clonotype was seen more than once but under ten times. This chain uses TRBV12-3 or TRBV12-4 with TRBJ2-7; D may be TRBD2 (6 bases). The ends were cut back, 2 bases at V and 3 bases at J, with 17 bases in the middle. The CDR3 has 16 amino acids. CDR3 DNA: TGTGCCAGCAGTTTAATTGGGGGGATTGGGTACTACGAGCAGTACTTC. This translates into CASSLIGGIGYYEQYF.

This clonotype came up a few times. This sequence joins TRBV4-1 and TRBJ1-3, with D possibly being TRBD1 (5 bases). Germline V gene data show CDR1 as MGHRA and CDR2 as YSYEKL. The CDR3 loop spans 15 amino acids. Trimming took 0 bases from V and 2 from J, leaving 8 bases between them. The CDR3 bases are TGCGCCAGCAGCCAAGATCAGGGACCTGGAAACACCATATATTTT. Amino acid sequence: CASSQDQGPGNTIYF.

This chain links TRBV7-9 with TRBJ1-4, with D unclear. The CDR3 is 13 amino acids. Germline V gene sequence: CDR1 SEHNR, CDR2 FQNEAQ (reference sequence). The V end lost 2 bases, the J end lost 6 bases, and 7 bases lay between the germline ends. CDR3 coding DNA: TGTGCCAGCAGCTTACGGGAGGATGAAAAACTGTTTTTT. It translates to CASSLREDEKLFF.

V gene TRBV7-9 combines with J gene TRBJ2-3; the D is unclear. V lost 4 bases and J 2 bases, leaving 16 bases between the germline ends. Germline V gene data show CDR1 as SEHNR and CDR2 as FQNEAQ (reference sequence). There are 16 residues in the CDR3. CDR3 sequence reads: CASSSRGFLVTDTQYF. CDR3 DNA: TGTGCCAGCAGCTCTCGTGGGTTTTTGGTCACAGATACGCAGTATTTT.

The chain has TRBV7-9 and TRBJ1-2, with D uncertain. The CDR3 length is 15 residues. V lost 1 base to trimming and J lost 2 bases, with 11 bases between them. Looked up from germline, CDR1 is SEHNR and CDR2 is FQNEAQ (reference sequence). CDR3 nucleotide sequence: TGTGCCAGCAGCTTAGGGCTGGGAATGAACTATGGCTACACCTTC. Residues: CASSLGLGMNYGYTF.